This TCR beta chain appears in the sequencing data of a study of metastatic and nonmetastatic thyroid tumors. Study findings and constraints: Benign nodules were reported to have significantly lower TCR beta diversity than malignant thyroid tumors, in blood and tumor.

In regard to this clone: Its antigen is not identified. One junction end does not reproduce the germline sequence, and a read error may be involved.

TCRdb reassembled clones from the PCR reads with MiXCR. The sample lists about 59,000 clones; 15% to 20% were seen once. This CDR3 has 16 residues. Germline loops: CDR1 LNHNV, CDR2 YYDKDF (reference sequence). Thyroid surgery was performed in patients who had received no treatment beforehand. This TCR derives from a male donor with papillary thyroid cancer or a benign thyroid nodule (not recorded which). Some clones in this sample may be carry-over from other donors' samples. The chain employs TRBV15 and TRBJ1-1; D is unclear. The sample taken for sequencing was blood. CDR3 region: CATSITSTWVNTESFF. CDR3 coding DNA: TGTGCCACCAGCATAACAAGTACGTGGGTGAACACTGAATCTTTCTTT.